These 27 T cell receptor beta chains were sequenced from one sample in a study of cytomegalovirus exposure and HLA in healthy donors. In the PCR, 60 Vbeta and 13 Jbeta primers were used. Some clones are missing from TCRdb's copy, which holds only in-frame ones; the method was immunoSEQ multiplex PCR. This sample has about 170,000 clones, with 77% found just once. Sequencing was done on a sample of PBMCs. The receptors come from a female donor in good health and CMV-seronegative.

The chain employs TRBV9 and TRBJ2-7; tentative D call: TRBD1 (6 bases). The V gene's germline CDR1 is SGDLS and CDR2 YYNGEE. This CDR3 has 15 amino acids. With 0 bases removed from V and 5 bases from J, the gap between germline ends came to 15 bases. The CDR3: CASSVASGEWDEQYF. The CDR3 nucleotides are TGTGCCAGCAGCGTAGCGTCAGGGGAATGGGACGAGCAGTACTTC. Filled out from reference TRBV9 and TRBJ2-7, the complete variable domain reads DSGVTQTPKHLITATGQRVTLRCSPRSGDLSVYWYQQSLDQGLQFLIQYYNGEERAKGNILERFSAQQFPDLHSELNLSSLELGDSALYFCASSVASGEWDEQYFGPGTRLTVT.

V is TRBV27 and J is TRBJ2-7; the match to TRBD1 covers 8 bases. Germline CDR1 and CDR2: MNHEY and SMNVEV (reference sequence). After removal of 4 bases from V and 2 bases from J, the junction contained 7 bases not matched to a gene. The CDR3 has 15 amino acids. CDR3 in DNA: TGTGCCAGCAGTTCACGGCAGGGACAGGCCTACGAGCAGTACTTC. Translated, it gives CASSSRQGQAYEQYF.

DNA for the CDR3: TGTGCCAGCAGTTTATTTCAGGGGCCCACTGAAGCTTTCTTT. Its protein is CASSLFQGPTEAFF. This sequence joins TRBV27 and TRBJ1-1; maybe TRBD1 (6 bases). Germline CDR1 and CDR2: MNHEY and SMNVEV (reference sequence). CDR3 size: 14 residues. Between the trimmed V and J ends, which lost 1 base and 4 bases, there was a span of 10 bases.

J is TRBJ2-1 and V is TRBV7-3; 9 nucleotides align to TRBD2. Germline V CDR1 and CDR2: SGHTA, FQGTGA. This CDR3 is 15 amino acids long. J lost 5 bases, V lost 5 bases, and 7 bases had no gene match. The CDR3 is CASSALAGQNNEQFF. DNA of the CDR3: TGTGCCAGCAGCGCACTAGCGGGCCAAAACAATGAGCAGTTCTTC.

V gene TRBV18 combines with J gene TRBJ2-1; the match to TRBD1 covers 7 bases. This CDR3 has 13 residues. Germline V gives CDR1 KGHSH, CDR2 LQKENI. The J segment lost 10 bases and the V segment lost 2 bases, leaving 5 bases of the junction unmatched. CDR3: CASSPGDRREQFF. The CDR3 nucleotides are TGTGCCAGCTCACCAGGGGACAGACGAGAGCAGTTCTTC.

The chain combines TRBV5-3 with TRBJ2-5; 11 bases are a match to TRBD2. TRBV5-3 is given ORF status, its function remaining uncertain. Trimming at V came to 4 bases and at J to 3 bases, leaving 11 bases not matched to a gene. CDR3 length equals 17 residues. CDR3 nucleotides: TGTGCCAGAAGCGGGACCTTAACTAGCGGGGGAGAAGAGACCCAGTACTTC. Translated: CARSGTLTSGGEETQYF.

CDR3 in DNA: TGTGCCAGCAGTATAGTCCTCGTAGAGACCCAGTACTTC. Protein: CASSIVLVETQYF. The rearrangement uses TRBV2 and TRBJ2-5; D not certain. The V end lost 5 bases, the J end lost 4 bases, and 11 bases lay between the germline ends. The CDR3 length is 13 residues. Germline assignment: CDR1 SNHLY and CDR2 FYNNEI.

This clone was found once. The CDR3, as DNA: TGTGCCAGCAGCACCCAACTTGAGGGGGCTGAAGCTTTCTTT. Translating it yields CASSTQLEGAEAFF. V and J are TRBV11-2 and TRBJ1-1; D is possibly TRBD1 (6 bases). V dropped 5 bases and J dropped 6 bases, with 16 bases sitting between them. The germline V gene has CDR1 SGHAT and CDR2 FQNNGV. This CDR3 is 14 amino acids long. The complete variable domain, with remaining parts taken from reference TRBV11-2 and TRBJ1-1, reads EAGVAQSPRYKIIEKRQSVAFWCNPISGHATLYWYQQILGQGPKLLIQFQNNGVVDDSQLPKDRFSAERLKGVDSTLKIQPAKLEDSAVYLCASSTQLEGAEAFFGQGTRLTVV.

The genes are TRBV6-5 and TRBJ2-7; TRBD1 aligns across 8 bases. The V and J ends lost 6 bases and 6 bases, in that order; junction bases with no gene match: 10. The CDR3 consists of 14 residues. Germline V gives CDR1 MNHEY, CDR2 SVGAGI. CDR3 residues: CASRGQGAVVEQYF. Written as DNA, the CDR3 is TGTGCCAGCAGAGGACAGGGTGCTGTCGTCGAGCAGTACTTC.

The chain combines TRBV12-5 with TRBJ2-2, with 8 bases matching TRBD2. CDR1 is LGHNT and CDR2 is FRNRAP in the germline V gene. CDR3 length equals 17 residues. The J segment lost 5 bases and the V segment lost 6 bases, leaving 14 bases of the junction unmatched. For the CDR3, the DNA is TGTGCTAGTGGCAGGGGACTGACGGGGGGGCAGACCGGGGAGCTGTTTTTT. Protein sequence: CASGRGLTGGQTGELFF.

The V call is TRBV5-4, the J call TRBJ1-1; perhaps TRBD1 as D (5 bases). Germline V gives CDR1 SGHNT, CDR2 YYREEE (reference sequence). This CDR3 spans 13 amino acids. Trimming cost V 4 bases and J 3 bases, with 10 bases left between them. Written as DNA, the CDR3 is TGTGCCAGCAGCATGGCAGGGTACACTGAAGCTTTCTTT. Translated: CASSMAGYTEAFF.

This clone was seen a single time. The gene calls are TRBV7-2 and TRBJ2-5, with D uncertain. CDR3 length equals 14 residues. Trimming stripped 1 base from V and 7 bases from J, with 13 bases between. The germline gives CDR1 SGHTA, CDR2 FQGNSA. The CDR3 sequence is CASSLELPPGTQYF. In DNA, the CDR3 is TGTGCCAGCAGCTTAGAACTGCCCCCAGGGACCCAGTACTTC.

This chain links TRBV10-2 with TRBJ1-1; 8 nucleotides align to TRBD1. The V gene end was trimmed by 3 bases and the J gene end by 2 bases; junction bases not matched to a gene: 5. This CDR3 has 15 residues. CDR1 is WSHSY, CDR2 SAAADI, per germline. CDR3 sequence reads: CASSDPGGHNTEAFF. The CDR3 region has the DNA TGCGCCAGCAGTGACCCAGGGGGCCACAACACTGAAGCTTTCTTT.

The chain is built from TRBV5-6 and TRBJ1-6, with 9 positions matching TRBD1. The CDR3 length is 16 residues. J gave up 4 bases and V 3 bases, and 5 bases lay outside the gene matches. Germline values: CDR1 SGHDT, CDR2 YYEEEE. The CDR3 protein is CASSSFGQGYNSPLHF. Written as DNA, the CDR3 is TGTGCCAGCAGCTCATTCGGACAGGGGTATAATTCACCCCTCCACTTT.

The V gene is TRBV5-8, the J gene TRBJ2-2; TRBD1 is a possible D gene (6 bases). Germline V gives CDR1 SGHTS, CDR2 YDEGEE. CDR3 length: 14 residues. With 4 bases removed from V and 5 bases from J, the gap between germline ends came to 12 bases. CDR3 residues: CASSLQRGTGELFF. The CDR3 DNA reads TGTGCCAGCAGCCTTCAGAGGGGGACCGGGGAGCTGTTTTTT.

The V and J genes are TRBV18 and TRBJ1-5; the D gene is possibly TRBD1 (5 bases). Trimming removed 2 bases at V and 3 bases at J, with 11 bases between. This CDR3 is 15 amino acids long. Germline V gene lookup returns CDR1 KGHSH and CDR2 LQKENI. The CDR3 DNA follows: TGTGCCAGCTCACCAGGAGGGGACCCCAATCAGCCCCAGCATTTT. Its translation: CASSPGGDPNQPQHF.

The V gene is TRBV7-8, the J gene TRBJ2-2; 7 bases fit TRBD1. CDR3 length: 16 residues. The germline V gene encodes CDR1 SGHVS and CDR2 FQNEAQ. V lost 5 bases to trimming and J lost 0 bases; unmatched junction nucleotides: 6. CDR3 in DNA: TGTGCCAGCAGCACAGTACAGGGGCCGAACACCGGGGAGCTGTTTTTT. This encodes CASSTVQGPNTGELFF.

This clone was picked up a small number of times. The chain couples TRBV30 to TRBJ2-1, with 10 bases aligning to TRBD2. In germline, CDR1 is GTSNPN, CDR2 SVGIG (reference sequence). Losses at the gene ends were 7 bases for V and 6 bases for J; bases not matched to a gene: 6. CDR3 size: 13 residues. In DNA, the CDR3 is TGTGCCTTTCAGCGGGAGGGCCTCAATGAGCAGTTCTTC. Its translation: CAFQREGLNEQFF.

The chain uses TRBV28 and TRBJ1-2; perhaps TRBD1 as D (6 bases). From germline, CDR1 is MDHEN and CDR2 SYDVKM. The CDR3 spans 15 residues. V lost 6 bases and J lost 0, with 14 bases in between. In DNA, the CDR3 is TGTGCCAGCAGGGTAGGACAGTTAGCTAACTATGGCTACACCTTC. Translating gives CASRVGQLANYGYTF.

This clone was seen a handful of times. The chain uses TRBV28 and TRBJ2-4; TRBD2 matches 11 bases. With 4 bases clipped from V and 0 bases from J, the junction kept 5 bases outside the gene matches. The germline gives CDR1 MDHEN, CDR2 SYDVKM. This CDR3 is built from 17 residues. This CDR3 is CASSWGLAVIAKNIQYF. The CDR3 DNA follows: TGTGCCAGCAGTTGGGGACTAGCGGTTATAGCCAAAAACATTCAGTACTTC.

CDR3 in amino acids: CASSLVTGTYEQYF. CDR3 DNA sequence: TGCGCCAGCAGCTTGGTAACCGGGACCTACGAGCAGTACTTC. The chain combines TRBV5-1 with TRBJ2-7; perhaps TRBD2 as D (5 bases). CDR1 and CDR2 (germline): SGHRS, YFSETQ. This CDR3 contains 14 residues. V was pared by 0 bases and J by 2 bases, with 9 bases between.

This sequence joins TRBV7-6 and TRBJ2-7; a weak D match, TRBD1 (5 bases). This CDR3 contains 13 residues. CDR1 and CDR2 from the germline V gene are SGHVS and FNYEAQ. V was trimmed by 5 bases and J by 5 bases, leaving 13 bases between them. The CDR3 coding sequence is TGTGCCAGCAGCCCTGACAGTGACCACGAGCAGTACTTC. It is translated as CASSPDSDHEQYF.

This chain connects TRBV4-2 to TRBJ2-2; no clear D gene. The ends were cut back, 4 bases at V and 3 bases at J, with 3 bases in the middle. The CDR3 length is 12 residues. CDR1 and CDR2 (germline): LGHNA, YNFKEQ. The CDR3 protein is CASSPYTGELFF. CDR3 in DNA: TGTGCCAGCAGCCCCTACACCGGGGAGCTGTTTTTT.

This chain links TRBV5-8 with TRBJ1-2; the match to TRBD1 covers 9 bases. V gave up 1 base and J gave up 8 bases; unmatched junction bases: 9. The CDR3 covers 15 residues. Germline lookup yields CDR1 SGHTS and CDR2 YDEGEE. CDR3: CASSLMGQGFVGYTF. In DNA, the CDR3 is TGTGCCAGCAGCTTGATGGGACAGGGTTTTGTCGGCTACACCTTC.

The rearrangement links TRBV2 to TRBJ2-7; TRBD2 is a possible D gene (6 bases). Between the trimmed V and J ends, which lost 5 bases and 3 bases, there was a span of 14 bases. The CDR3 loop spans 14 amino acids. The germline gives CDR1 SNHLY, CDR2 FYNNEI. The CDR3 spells CASSLLAEGYEQYF. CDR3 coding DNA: TGTGCCAGCAGTTTACTAGCTGAGGGCTACGAGCAGTACTTC. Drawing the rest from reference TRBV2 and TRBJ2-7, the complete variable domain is EPEVTQTPSHQVTQMGQEVILRCVPISNHLYFYWYRQILGQKVEFLVSFYNNEISEKSEIFDDQFSVERPDGSNFTLKIRSTKLEDSAMYFCASSLLAEGYEQYFGPGTRLTVT.

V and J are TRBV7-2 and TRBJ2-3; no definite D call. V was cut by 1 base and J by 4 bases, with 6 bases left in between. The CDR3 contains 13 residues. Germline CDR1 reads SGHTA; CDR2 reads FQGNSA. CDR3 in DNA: TGTGCCAGCAGCTTAGTTAACTCAGATACGCAGTATTTT. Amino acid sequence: CASSLVNSDTQYF.

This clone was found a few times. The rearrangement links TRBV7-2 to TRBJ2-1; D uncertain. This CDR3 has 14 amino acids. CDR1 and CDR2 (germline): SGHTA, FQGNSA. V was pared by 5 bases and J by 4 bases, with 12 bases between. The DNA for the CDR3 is TGTGCCAGCAGCCCAAGGAGCGCATACAATGAGCAGTTCTTC. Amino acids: CASSPRSAYNEQFF.